This TCR beta chain is drawn from a study of T cell repertoires in cytomegalovirus infection. Overall study context: Recently identified HLA-C-restricted CMV epitopes were used, and well-studied HLA-B-restricted CMV epitopes were used as well. The public TCR beta signatures pointed to both CMV infection and matching HLA type.

TCRdb reprocessed the reads via MiXCR and lists one record per CDR3 protein. This sample has some 900,000 distinct CDR3 sequences, with 30% to 35% found just once. J lost 4 bases, V lost 1 base, and 4 bases had no gene match. Germline V CDR1 and CDR2: SGHVT, SQSDAQ. The CDR3 is 15 amino acids. This clonotype came up once. Antigen: not known. This chain joins TRBV7-4 and TRBJ2-1, with 7 nucleotides matching TRBD1. The specimen was cultured CD8+ T cells from PBMCs, collected from culture after CMV antigen stimulation. This sequence originates from a human donor in good health (CMV status not recorded). Some clones in this sample may be carry-over from other donors' samples. The CDR3 spells CASSLGTGLYNEQFF. The CDR3 DNA reads as TGTGCCAGCAGCTTAGGGACAGGCCTATACAATGAGCAGTTCTTC.